This TCR beta chain was found in a study of T cell repertoires in cytomegalovirus infection. Study background: Public TCR beta signature analysis indicated the presence of both CMV infection and matching HLA type. Study outcomes and limitations: What dominated the ex vivo response were HLA-C-restricted CMV-specific TCR beta clonotypes.

This clonotype was found a few times. What it binds is not known. Losses at the gene ends were 1 base for V and 4 bases for J; bases not matched to a gene: 6. The germline gives CDR1 SGHNT, CDR2 YYREEE (reference sequence). The CDR3 extends over 16 amino acids. TCRdb reprocessed the reads with MiXCR, giving one entry per CDR3 protein. The sample consists of hundreds of thousands of distinct CDR3 sequences, around 31% of them appearing once. The TCR comes from a human donor in good health (CMV status not recorded). Some clones in this sample may be carry-over from other donors' samples. Specimen: cultured CD8+ T cells from PBMCs, collected from culture after CMV antigen stimulation. The chain joins TRBV5-4 to TRBJ2-2; 8 bases agree with TRBD1. The CDR3 DNA reads as TGTGCCAGCAGCTTGTTGACAGGGGCGGTCACCGGGGAGCTGTTTTTT. Its translation: CASSLLTGAVTGELFF.